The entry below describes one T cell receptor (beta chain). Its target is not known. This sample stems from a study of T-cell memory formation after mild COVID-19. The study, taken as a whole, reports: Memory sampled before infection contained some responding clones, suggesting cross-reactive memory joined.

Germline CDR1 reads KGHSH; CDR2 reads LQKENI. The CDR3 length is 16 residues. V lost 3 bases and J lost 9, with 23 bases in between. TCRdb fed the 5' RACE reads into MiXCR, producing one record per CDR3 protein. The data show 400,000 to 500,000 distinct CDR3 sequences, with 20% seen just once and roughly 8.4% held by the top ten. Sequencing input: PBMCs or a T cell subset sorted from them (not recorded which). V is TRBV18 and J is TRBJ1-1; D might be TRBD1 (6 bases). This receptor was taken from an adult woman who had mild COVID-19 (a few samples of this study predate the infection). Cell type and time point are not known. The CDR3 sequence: CASSPGRGKDSVKAFF. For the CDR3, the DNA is TGTGCCAGCTCACCTGGGAGGGGGAAAGATTCCGTGAAAGCTTTCTTT.